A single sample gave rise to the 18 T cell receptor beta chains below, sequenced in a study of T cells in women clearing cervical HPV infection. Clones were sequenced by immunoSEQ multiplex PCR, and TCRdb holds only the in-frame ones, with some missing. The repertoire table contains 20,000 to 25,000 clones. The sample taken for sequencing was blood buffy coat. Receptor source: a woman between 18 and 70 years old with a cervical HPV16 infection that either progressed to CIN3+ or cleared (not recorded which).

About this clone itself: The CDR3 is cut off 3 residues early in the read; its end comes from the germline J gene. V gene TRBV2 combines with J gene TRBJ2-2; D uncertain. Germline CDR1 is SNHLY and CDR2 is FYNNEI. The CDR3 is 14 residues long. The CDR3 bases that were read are TGTGCCAGCCTCGAAGACATAAATAATGAAAAG. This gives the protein CASLEDINNEK. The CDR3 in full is CASLEDINNEKLFF.

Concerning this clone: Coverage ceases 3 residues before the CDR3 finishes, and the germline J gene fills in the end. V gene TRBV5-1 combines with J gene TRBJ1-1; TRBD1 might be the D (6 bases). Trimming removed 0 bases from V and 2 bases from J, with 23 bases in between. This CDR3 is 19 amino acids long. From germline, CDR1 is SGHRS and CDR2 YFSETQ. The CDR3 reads CASSLDRDIFWGPNTEAFF. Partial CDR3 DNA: TGCGCCAGCAGCTTGGACCGGGACATTTTTTGGGGTCCAAACACTGAA.

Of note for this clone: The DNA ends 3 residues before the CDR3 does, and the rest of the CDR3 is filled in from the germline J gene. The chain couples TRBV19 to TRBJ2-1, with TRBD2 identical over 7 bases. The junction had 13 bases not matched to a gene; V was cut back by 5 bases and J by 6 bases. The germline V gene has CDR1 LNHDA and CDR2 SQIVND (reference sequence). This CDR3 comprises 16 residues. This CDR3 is CASSLRGVLQVNEQFF. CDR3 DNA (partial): TGTGCCAGTAGTCTCCGGGGGGTGTTGCAGGTCAATGAG.

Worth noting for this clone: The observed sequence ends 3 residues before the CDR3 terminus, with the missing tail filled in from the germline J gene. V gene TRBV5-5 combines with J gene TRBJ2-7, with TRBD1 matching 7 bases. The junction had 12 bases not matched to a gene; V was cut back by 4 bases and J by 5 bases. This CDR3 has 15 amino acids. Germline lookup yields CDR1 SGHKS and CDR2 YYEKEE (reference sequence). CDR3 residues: CASSTDRRVLDEQYF. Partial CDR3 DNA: TGTGCCAGCAGCACGGACAGGCGCGTTCTCGACGAG.

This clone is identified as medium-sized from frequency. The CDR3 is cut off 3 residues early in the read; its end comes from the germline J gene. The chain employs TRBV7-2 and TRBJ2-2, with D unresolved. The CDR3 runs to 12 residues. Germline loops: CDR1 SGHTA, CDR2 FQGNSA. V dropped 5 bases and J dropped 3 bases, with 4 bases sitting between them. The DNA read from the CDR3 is TGTGCCAGCAGCATCTACACCGGGGAG. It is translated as CASSIYTGE. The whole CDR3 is CASSIYTGELFF.

This CDR3 is CASSLLGHSNYGYTF. Partial CDR3 DNA: TGTGCCAGCAGCTTATTGGGCCATTCTAACTATGGC. The chain has TRBV7-9 and TRBJ1-2; no firm D call. The read terminates 3 residues ahead of where the CDR3 ends, so the germline J gene completes it. The CDR3 sequence is 15 residues long. CDR1 SEHNR and CDR2 FQNEAQ come from the germline V gene (reference sequence). Deletions cut 2 bases from V and 0 bases from J, with 10 bases between. Looking up the rest from reference TRBV7-9 and TRBJ1-2 gives the full variable domain: DTGVSQNPRHKITKRGQNVTFRCDPISEHNRLYWYRQTLGQGPEFLTYFQNEAQLEKSRLLSDRFSAERPKGSFSTLEIQRTEQGDSAMYLCASSLLGHSNYGYTFGSGTRLTVV.

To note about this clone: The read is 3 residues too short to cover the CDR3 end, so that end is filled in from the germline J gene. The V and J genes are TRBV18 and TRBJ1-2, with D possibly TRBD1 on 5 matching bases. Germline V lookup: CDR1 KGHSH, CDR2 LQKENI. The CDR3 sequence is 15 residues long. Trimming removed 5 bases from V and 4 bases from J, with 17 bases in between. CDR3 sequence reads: CASSYQRGSAYGYTF. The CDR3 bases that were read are TGTGCCAGCTCATACCAAAGGGGTTCGGCCTATGGC.

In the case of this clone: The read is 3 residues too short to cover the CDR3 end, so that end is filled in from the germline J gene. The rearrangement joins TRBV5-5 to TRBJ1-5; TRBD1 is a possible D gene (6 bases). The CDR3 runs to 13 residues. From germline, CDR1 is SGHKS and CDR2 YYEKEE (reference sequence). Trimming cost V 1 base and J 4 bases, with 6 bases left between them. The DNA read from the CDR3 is TGTGCCAGCAGCTTGACAGGGAATCAGCCC. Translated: CASSLTGNQP. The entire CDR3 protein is CASSLTGNQPQHF.

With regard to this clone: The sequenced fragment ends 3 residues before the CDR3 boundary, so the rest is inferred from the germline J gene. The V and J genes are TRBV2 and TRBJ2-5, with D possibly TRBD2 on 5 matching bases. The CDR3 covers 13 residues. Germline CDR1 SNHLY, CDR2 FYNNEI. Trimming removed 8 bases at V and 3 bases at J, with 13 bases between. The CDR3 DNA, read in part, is TGTGCCAGCCGATGGACTTTCAAAGAGACC. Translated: CASRWTFKET. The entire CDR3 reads CASRWTFKETQYF. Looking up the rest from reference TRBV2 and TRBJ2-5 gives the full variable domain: EPEVTQTPSHQVTQMGQEVILRCVPISNHLYFYWYRQILGQKVEFLVSFYNNEISEKSEIFDDQFSVERPDGSNFTLKIRSTKLEDSAMYFCASRWTFKETQYFGPGTRLLVL.

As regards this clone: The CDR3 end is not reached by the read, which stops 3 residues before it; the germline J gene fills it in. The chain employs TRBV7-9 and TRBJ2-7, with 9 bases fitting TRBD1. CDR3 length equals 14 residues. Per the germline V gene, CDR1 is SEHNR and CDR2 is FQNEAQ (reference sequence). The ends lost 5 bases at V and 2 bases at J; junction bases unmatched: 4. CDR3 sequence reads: CASSAWTGAYEQYF. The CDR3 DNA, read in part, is TGTGCCAGCAGCGCATGGACAGGGGCCTACGAG.

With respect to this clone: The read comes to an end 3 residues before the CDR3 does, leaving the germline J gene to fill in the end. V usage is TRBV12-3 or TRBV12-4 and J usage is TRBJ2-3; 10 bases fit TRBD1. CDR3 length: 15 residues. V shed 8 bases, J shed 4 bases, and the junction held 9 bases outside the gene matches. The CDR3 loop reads CASWSKGQGSDTQYF. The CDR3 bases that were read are TGTGCCAGCTGGTCTAAGGGACAGGGGTCAGATACG.

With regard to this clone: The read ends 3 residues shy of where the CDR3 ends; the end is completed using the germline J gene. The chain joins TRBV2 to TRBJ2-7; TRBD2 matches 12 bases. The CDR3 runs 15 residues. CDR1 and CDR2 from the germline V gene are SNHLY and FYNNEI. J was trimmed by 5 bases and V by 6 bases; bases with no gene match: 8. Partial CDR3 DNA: TGTGCCAGCAGAGTAGGACTAGCGGGGTCAGACGAG. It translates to CASRVGLAGSDE. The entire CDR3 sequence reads CASRVGLAGSDEQYF.

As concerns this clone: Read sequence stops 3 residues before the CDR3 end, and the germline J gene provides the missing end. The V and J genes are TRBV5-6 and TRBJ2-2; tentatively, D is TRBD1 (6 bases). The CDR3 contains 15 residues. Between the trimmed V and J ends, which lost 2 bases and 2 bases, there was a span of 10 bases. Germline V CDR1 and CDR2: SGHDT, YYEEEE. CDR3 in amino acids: CASSFLQGNTGELFF. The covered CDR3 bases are TGTGCCAGCAGCTTTTTACAGGGTAACACCGGGGAG.

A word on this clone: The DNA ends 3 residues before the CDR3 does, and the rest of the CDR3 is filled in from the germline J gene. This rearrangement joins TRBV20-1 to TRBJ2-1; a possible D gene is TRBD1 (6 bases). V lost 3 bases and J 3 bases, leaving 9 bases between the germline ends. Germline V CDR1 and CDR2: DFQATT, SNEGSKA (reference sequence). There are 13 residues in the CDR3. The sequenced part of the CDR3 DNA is TGCAGTGCTAGGACGGACAGCTACAATGAG. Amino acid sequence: CSARTDSYNE. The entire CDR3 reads CSARTDSYNEQFF.

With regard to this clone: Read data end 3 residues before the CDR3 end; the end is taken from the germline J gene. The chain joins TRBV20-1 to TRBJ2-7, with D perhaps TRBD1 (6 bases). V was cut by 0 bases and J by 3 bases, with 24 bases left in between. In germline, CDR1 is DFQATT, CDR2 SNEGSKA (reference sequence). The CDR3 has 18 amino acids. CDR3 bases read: TGCAGTGCTAGAGATCGTGTAGGGACACATGGTCCTTTCTACGAG. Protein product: CSARDRVGTHGPFYE. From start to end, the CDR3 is CSARDRVGTHGPFYEQYF.

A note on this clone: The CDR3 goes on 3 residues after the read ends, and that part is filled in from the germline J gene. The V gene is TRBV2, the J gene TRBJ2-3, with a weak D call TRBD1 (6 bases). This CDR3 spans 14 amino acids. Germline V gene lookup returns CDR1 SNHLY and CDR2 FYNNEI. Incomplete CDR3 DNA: TGTGCCAGCAGGGAGGACAGAAGCAATCAGCCG. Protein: CASREDRSNQP. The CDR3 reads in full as CASREDRSNQPQYF.

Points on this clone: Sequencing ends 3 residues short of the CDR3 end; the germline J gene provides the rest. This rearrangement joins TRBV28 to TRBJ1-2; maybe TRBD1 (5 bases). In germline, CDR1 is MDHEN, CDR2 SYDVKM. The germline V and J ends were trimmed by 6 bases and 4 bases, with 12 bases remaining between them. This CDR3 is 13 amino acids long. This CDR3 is CASSPDSSYGYTF. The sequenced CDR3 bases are TGTGCCAGCAGCCCCGACAGTTCCTATGGC.

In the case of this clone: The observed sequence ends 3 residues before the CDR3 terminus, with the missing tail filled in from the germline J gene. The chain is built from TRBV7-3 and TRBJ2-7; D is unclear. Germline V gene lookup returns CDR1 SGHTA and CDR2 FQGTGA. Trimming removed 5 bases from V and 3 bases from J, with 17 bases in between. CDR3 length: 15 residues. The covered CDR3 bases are TGTGCCAGCAGCCCCCCTTATCAGAATTACTACGAG. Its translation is CASSPPYQNYYE. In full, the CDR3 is CASSPPYQNYYEQYF.